Presented here are 14 T cell receptor beta chains from one specimen sequenced in a study of neurological immune-mediated disorders. TCRdb re-called the 5' RACE reads through MiXCR, storing one row per CDR3 protein. Of roughly 88,000 distinct CDR3 sequences detected, approximately 3.5% appear once; the ten largest clones hold about 2.9%. The material sequenced was PBMCs. These receptors were obtained from a woman aged 45-65 years with multiple sclerosis.

This clonotype was detected ten times or more. The J gene is TRBJ1-5, the V gene TRBV10-1, with D uncertain. This CDR3 contains 16 residues. Germline V gives CDR1 WNHNN, CDR2 SYGVQD (reference sequence). V lost 2 bases and J 1 base, leaving 12 bases between the germline ends. Here the CDR3 reads CASSESWGVSNQPQHF. CDR3 nucleotides: TGCGCCAGCAGTGAGAGCTGGGGAGTAAGCAATCAGCCCCAGCATTTT.

This clonotype was counted at least ten times. The V call is TRBV7-2, the J call TRBJ2-7; D tentatively fits TRBD1 or TRBD2 (5 bases each). This CDR3 has 16 residues. V was shortened by 4 bases and J by 1 base, with 17 bases between the two germline ends. Per the germline V gene, CDR1 is SGHTA and CDR2 is FQGNSA. The CDR3 DNA reads TGTGCCAGCAGCTACGGGCCTCCCTGGGGGTCCTACGAGCAGTACTTC. As protein: CASSYGPPWGSYEQYF.

This clonotype appeared many times. This chain connects TRBV20-1 to TRBJ2-5; 9 bases are a match to TRBD2. Losses at the gene ends were 7 bases for V and 5 bases for J; bases not matched to a gene: 8. Germline V lookup: CDR1 DFQATT, CDR2 SNEGSKA (reference sequence). The CDR3 covers 13 residues. The CDR3 sequence is CSVRGGHGETQYF. The CDR3 DNA reads TGCAGTGTGCGGGGGGGGCATGGGGAGACCCAGTACTTC.

This clonotype was found many times. The chain carries TRBV24-1 and TRBJ1-1, with D possibly being TRBD1 (5 bases). Trimming cost V 2 bases and J 6 bases, with 9 bases left between them. The V gene's germline CDR1 is KGHDR and CDR2 SFDVKD. CDR3 size: 13 residues. As DNA, the CDR3 is TGTGCCACCAGTGATTGGGGGACCTCTGAAGCTTTCTTT. Its protein product is CATSDWGTSEAFF.

This clonotype was found many times. The chain joins TRBV9 to TRBJ2-2, with no clear D. V lost 2 bases, J lost 1 base, and 9 bases lay in between. Germline-derived CDR1 and CDR2 are SGDLS and YYNGEE. The CDR3 totals 15 residues. CDR3 sequence: CASSVGNRNTGELFF. CDR3 nucleotides: TGTGCCAGCAGCGTGGGCAATAGGAACACCGGGGAGCTGTTTTTT.

This clonotype was observed many times. This sequence joins TRBV5-1 and TRBJ2-1; 8 bases map to TRBD1. J lost 9 bases, V lost 6 bases, and 8 bases had no gene match. Germline CDR1 is SGHRS and CDR2 is YFSETQ. This CDR3 has 13 amino acids. Here the CDR3 DNA reads TGCGCCAGCACGTCGGCAGGGGGCTTTGAGCAGTTCTTC. This sequence encodes CASTSAGGFEQFF.

Many counts were recorded for this clonotype. The chain links TRBV5-1 to TRBJ2-7, with D maybe TRBD1 (6 bases). CDR3 size: 11 residues. The germline CDR1 and CDR2 sequences are SGHRS and YFSETQ. V shed 6 bases and J shed 4 bases, with 8 bases lying between them. The CDR3 DNA reads as TGCGCCAGCAAGGGGGAATACGAGCAGTACTTC. Its protein product is CASKGEYEQYF.

This clonotype occurred many times. This chain links TRBV5-1 with TRBJ2-3; TRBD2 matches at 9 bases. The V gene end was trimmed by 0 bases and the J gene end by 2 bases; junction bases not matched to a gene: 4. Per the germline V gene, CDR1 is SGHRS and CDR2 is YFSETQ. CDR3 length: 16 amino acids. The CDR3 loop reads CASSLATSGYTDTQYF. Written as DNA, the CDR3 is TGCGCCAGCAGCTTGGCGACTAGCGGATACACAGATACGCAGTATTTT. Together with reference TRBV5-1 and TRBJ2-3, the CDR3 gives the full variable domain: KAGVTQTPRYLIKTRGQQVTLSCSPISGHRSVSWYQQTPGQGLQFLFEYFSETQRNKGNFPGRFSGRQFSNSRSEMNVSTLELGDSALYLCASSLATSGYTDTQYFGPGTRLTVL.

Ten or more counts support this clonotype. The genes are TRBV24-1 and TRBJ2-3; tentative D call: TRBD1 (5 bases). The CDR3 covers 13 residues. Germline loops: CDR1 KGHDR, CDR2 SFDVKD. V gave up 9 bases and J gave up 6 bases, with 15 bases separating them. The CDR3 bases are TGTGCCACCGGAGATGGGGCCCGGGATACGCAGTATTTT. Amino acids: CATGDGARDTQYF.

This clonotype was picked up many times. The chain has TRBV5-1 and TRBJ2-2, with 9 bases fitting TRBD1. The CDR3 is made up of 16 amino acids. J gave up 5 bases and V 4 bases, and 9 bases lay outside the gene matches. Germline V gene sequence: CDR1 SGHRS, CDR2 YFSETQ. CDR3 loop: CASSILQGAGTGELFF. The CDR3 coding sequence is TGCGCCAGCAGCATCTTACAGGGGGCAGGAACCGGGGAGCTGTTTTTT.

This clonotype was counted ten times or more. The chain carries TRBV18 and TRBJ2-7, with 7 bases matching TRBD1. There are 15 residues in the CDR3. The trim removed 0 bases at V and 0 bases at J, leaving 2 bases unmatched. The V gene's germline CDR1 is KGHSH and CDR2 LQKENI. This CDR3 reads CASSPPGQNSYEQYF. The CDR3 bases are TGTGCCAGCTCACCACCGGGACAGAACTCCTACGAGCAGTACTTC.

The sample holds many counts of this clonotype. This chain uses TRBV12-3 or TRBV12-4 with TRBJ2-5, with TRBD1 matching 8 bases. CDR3 length equals 13 residues. V was pared by 9 bases and J by 5 bases, with 8 bases of the junction left unmatched. The CDR3 DNA sequence: TGTGCCAGTCAACAGGGGGGTGGGGAGACCCAGTACTTC. This codes for CASQQGGGETQYF.

In nucleotides, the CDR3 is TGTGCCAGCAGGGAAGCGGGGGCGCGGGCCAAAAACATTCAGTACTTC. This sequence encodes CASREAGARAKNIQYF. The chain combines TRBV27 with TRBJ2-4; 8 nucleotides align to TRBD2. CDR3 size: 16 residues. V lost 6 bases to trimming and J lost 1 base; unmatched junction nucleotides: 8. Per germline, CDR1 MNHEY and CDR2 SMNVEV (reference sequence).

The rearrangement links TRBV12-3 or TRBV12-4 to TRBJ2-7, with 7 nucleotides matching TRBD1. The J segment lost 2 bases and the V segment lost 2 bases, leaving 12 bases of the junction unmatched. The CDR3 has 17 residues. This CDR3 reads CASSLMALRDRAYEQYF. CDR3 coding DNA: TGTGCCAGCAGTTTAATGGCTCTCCGGGACAGAGCCTACGAGCAGTACTTC.